This is a list of T cell receptor beta chains from one sample in a study of shared clonotypes between healthy human individuals. Assay used: immunoSEQ multiplex PCR; TCRdb lists only in-frame clones, some missing. The table lists some 2.4 million clones, over 85% of them singletons. The material sequenced was naive CD4+ T cells from PBMCs. All receptors derive from a man between 18 and 29 years old in good health. Some clones in this sample may be carry-over from other donors' samples. The CDR3 runs from the conserved cysteine through the conserved F or W. The D gene is left open where the match is weak. Not all rows give a size; the values are once, few, many and, for expanded clones, a class.

v_gene	abundance	d_gene	j_gene	CDR3nt	CDR3aa
TRBV19	once	.	TRBJ1-1	TGTGCCAGTATGGGCTTGGGAGCCATGAACACTGAAGCTTTCTTT	CASMGLGAMNTEAFF
TRBV27	.	.	TRBJ2-1	TGTGCCAGCAGTTTATCTCAGCGTCTAACGGACAATGAGCAGTTCTTC	CASSLSQRLTDNEQFF
TRBV18	.	.	TRBJ2-7	TGTGCCAGCTCACCTAGGGACATCTACGAGCAGTACTTC	CASSPRDIYEQYF
TRBV5-4	.	TRBD1	TRBJ2-5	TGTGCCAGCAGCTTAATAACCACCGGGACAGCTAGCGAGACCCAGTACTTC	CASSLITTGTASETQYF
TRBV5-6	.	.	TRBJ2-5	TGTGCCAGCAGCTTTACTCAGTACCAAGAGACCCAGTACTTC	CASSFTQYQETQYF
TRBV27	.	TRBD1	TRBJ2-5	TGTGCCGTTGCAGGGGGATCGGAGACCCAGTACTTC	CAVAGGSETQYF
TRBV4-1	.	.	TRBJ2-7	TGCGCCAGCAGCCCCTCTGGGGGTCCCTACGAGCAGTACTTC	CASSPSGGPYEQYF
TRBV5-1	.	.	TRBJ1-6	TGCGCCAGCAGCTTGGAGGCACAGGCTAATTCACCCCTCCACTTT	CASSLEAQANSPLHF
TRBV16	.	.	TRBJ2-3	TGTGCCAGCAGTCTGAGGACAGATACGCAGTATTTT	CASSLRTDTQYF
TRBV29-1	.	.	TRBJ2-3	TGCAGCGTTGGGGGTGGGGATACGCAGTATTTT	CSVGGGDTQYF
TRBV6-5	.	TRBD2	TRBJ2-7	TGTGCCAGCAGTTACAGGGCTAGCGGGAGTTACGAGCAGTACTTC	CASSYRASGSYEQYF
TRBV5-4	.	.	TRBJ2-2	TGTGCCAGCAGCCGTCCCGGGACTGCGAACACCGGGGAGCTGTTTTTT	CASSRPGTANTGELFF
TRBV5-6	.	.	TRBJ2-2	TGTGCCAGCAGCCTCGGACTTACGAACACCGGGGAGCTGTTTTTT	CASSLGLTNTGELFF
TRBV6-5	once	TRBD1	TRBJ2-2	TGTGCCAGCAGTATAAACAGGGGGAACACCGGGGAGCTGTTTTTT	CASSINRGNTGELFF
TRBV9	.	.	TRBJ2-7	TGTGCCAGCAGCCCCCGCCAGGCCCGCTCCTACGAGCAGTACTTC	CASSPRQARSYEQYF
TRBV9	once	.	TRBJ1-1	TGTGCCAGCAGCGTAGCGGGCACGGGCTCGAACACTGAAGCTTTCTTT	CASSVAGTGSNTEAFF
TRBV20-1	.	.	TRBJ2-5	TGCAGCGGAACCCGGGGAGAGACCCAGTACTTC	CSGTRGETQYF
TRBV28	.	.	TRBJ2-5	TGTGCCAGCAGTTGGGGGATGGGGGCATGGGAGACCCAGTACTTC	CASSWGMGAWETQYF
TRBV11-2	once	.	TRBJ1-1	TGTGCCAGCAGCTTAGATTGGAACACTGAAGCTTTCTTT	CASSLDWNTEAFF
TRBV5-1	.	TRBD1	TRBJ1-4	TGCGCCAGCAGCCACCCGGGACAGGGGAATGAAAAACTGTTTTTT	CASSHPGQGNEKLFF
TRBV5-4	.	TRBD2	TRBJ2-7	TGTGCCAGCAGCTTGGGCGCGGGAGGGGTACCCTACGAGCAGTACTTC	CASSLGAGGVPYEQYF
TRBV29-1	.	.	TRBJ2-1	TGCAGCGTTGAAGGCCCGACTAGAACCATCTACAATGAGCAGTTCTTC	CSVEGPTRTIYNEQFF
TRBV20-1	.	.	TRBJ1-2	TGCAGTGCTCAGAGGACGGGAGGCTACACCTTC	CSAQRTGGYTF
TRBV7-9	once	TRBD2	TRBJ2-3	TGTGCCACCGCAGCTTTTGCGGGGGATAACACAGATACGCAGTATTTT	CATAAFAGDNTDTQYF
TRBV4-1	once	TRBD1	TRBJ1-4	TGCGCCAGCAGCCAAGAAGAGGCGGGACAGGGGTGGATGGAAAAACTGTTTTTT	CASSQEEAGQGWMEKLFF
TRBV6-1	once	.	TRBJ2-3	TGTGCCACCTCCATGGGCCTCATCACAGATACGCAGTATTTT	CATSMGLITDTQYF
TRBV21-1	.	.	TRBJ2-7	TGTGCCAAACGGGACTTATGCTACGAGCAGTACTTC	CAKRDLCYEQYF
TRBV28	.	.	TRBJ2-4	TGTGCCAGCACCGTTGCCAGCCCAGCCAAAAACATTCAGTACTTC	CASTVASPAKNIQYF
TRBV11-2	.	.	TRBJ2-5	TGTGCCAGCAGCTTAGTCGATTGGGGGACCCAGTACTTC	CASSLVDWGTQYF
TRBV2	.	.	TRBJ1-3	TGTGCCAGCAACTTCCCCATAGGGCAGGGGCCGAGTGGAAACACCATATATTTT	CASNFPIGQGPSGNTIYF
TRBV5-1	.	TRBD2	TRBJ2-1	TGCGCCAGCAGCTTGATGGCTAGCGGAAGTGGAAATGAGCAGTTCTTC	CASSLMASGSGNEQFF
TRBV7-6	once	TRBD2	TRBJ2-1	TGTGCCAGCAGCTCAGCGGGAGGGCCCTACAATGAGCAGTTCTTC	CASSSAGGPYNEQFF
TRBV18	once	.	TRBJ2-7	TGTGCCAGCTCACCAGAGGGCCCGAGGGAGCAGTACTTC	CASSPEGPREQYF
TRBV7-2	.	TRBD1	TRBJ1-2	TGTGCCAGCAGCGAAAGGACAGGGTATGGCTACACCTTC	CASSERTGYGYTF
TRBV7-8	.	TRBD2	TRBJ2-7	TGTGCCAGCAGCCGGGAGGGCTACGAGCAGTACTTC	CASSREGYEQYF
TRBV4-1	.	.	TRBJ1-1	TGCGCCAGCAGCCAAGTAAGGGGCTTGGGCACTGAAGCTTTCTTT	CASSQVRGLGTEAFF
TRBV7-6	.	.	TRBJ1-2	TGTGCCAGCATCCCCCTAGTAGGACAGCTCTATGGCTACACCTTC	CASIPLVGQLYGYTF
TRBV14	.	.	TRBJ1-4	TGTGCCAGCAGCCAGAGGAGGTCCGAGGGTGAAAAACTGTTTTTT	CASSQRRSEGEKLFF
TRBV9	.	.	TRBJ2-2	TGTGCCAGCAGCGTAGAAGTGGACGGGGAGCTGTTTTTT	CASSVEVDGELFF
TRBV11-2	.	.	TRBJ2-1	TGTGCCAGCAGCTTACAGGGGGGGAAGCAGTTCTTC	CASSLQGGKQFF
TRBV9	once	.	TRBJ2-1	TGTGCCAGCAGCGCAGGATCGTACAATGAGCAGTTCTTC	CASSAGSYNEQFF
TRBV29-1	.	.	TRBJ1-2	TGCAGCGTCATGACGGAGGTCTATGGCTACACCTTC	CSVMTEVYGYTF
TRBV11-2	once	.	TRBJ2-5	TGTGCCAGCAGCTTAGCTAGGACTTACGGGTGGGAGACCCAGTACTTC	CASSLARTYGWETQYF
TRBV10-3	.	TRBD1	TRBJ1-1	TGTGCCATCAGCGGTACAGGGGGAGATGAAGCTTTCTTT	CAISGTGGDEAFF
TRBV19	.	.	TRBJ2-7	TGTGCCAGTAGCACCTTGTGGGGGGCGAGGTCCTACGAGCAGTACTTC	CASSTLWGARSYEQYF
TRBV4-1	.	TRBD1	TRBJ2-7	TGCGCCAGCAGCCCGGGACAGGGGGCGATCCGCGAGCAGTACTTC	CASSPGQGAIREQYF
TRBV9	.	.	TRBJ1-1	TGTGCCAGCAGCAACACGAGGGCAAACATGAACACTGAAGCTTTCTTT	CASSNTRANMNTEAFF
TRBV19	.	.	TRBJ2-2	TGTGCCAGTAATTGGGGGCGGACCGGGGAGCTGTTTTTT	CASNWGRTGELFF
TRBV18	.	.	TRBJ1-4	TGTGCCAGCTCACCGGGTCCGGAAAAACTGTTTTTT	CASSPGPEKLFF
TRBV4-1	.	TRBD2	TRBJ2-1	TGCGCCAGCACCTTGGGGACTAGCGTTAACAATGAGCAGTTCTTC	CASTLGTSVNNEQFF
TRBV11-1	.	.	TRBJ1-2	TGTGCCAGCAGCTTTGGAGGAGACTATGGCTACACCTTC	CASSFGGDYGYTF
TRBV30	.	.	TRBJ1-4	TGTGCCTGGAGTGAAGGATGGCTAGAAAAACTGTTTTTT	CAWSEGWLEKLFF
TRBV28	.	TRBD1	TRBJ2-7	TGTGCCAGCACTGGGACAGGGCTTGCCTACGAGCAGTACTTC	CASTGTGLAYEQYF
TRBV4-3	.	TRBD2	TRBJ2-7	TGCGCCAGCAGCCAACACCCAAGCGGGGCAGATTACGAGCAGTACTTC	CASSQHPSGADYEQYF
TRBV6-1	once	TRBD1	TRBJ1-5	TGTGCCAGCAGCCTAGGGACAGGGAATCAGCCCCAGCATTTT	CASSLGTGNQPQHF
TRBV27	.	TRBD2	TRBJ2-7	TGTGCCAGCAGTTTGAGGATGGGAGGGCCCTACGAGCAGTACTTC	CASSLRMGGPYEQYF
TRBV6-6	.	.	TRBJ2-5	TGTGCCAGCCTGCGAGGGGTGATCCAAGAGACCCAGTACTTC	CASLRGVIQETQYF
TRBV6-1	.	TRBD2	TRBJ2-5	TGTGCCAGCAGTGAAACCCCTAGCGGGAGCCAAGAGACCCAGTACTTC	CASSETPSGSQETQYF
TRBV19	once	TRBD2	TRBJ2-2	TGTGCCAGTAGCCGTAGCGGGAGGGGATCCGGGGAGCTGTTTTTT	CASSRSGRGSGELFF